These T cell receptor beta chains were read from a single sample in a study of control samples from healthy donors and cancer patients. TCRdb's table, derived via immunoSEQ multiplex PCR, lists solely in-frame clones and lacks some. The sample has around 100,000 clones, roughly 88% seen once. Sequenced material: blood. All receptors derive from a man aged 25-40 years in good health. Each CDR3 is given with its conserved first and last residue. The D gene is left open where the match is weak. The size entry is marked missing in some rows and otherwise reads once, few, many or a size class.

>TRBD2|TRBV7-9|NA|TRBJ2-7
CASSLATSVNYEQYF
TGTGCCAGCAGCTTAGCGACTAGCGTCAACTACGAGCAGTACTTC
>NA|TRBV18|NA|TRBJ2-5
CASSQLGRVETQYF
TGTGCCAGCTCCCAACTCGGACGAGTCGAGACCCAGTACTTC
>TRBD2|TRBV7-6|NA|TRBJ2-5
CASSQELAGGLAQYF
TGTGCCAGCAGCCAAGAACTAGCGGGAGGGTTGGCCCAGTACTTC
>TRBD1|TRBV18|NA|TRBJ1-2
CASSPQGANGYTF
TGTGCCAGCTCACCGCAGGGGGCGAATGGCTACACCTTC
>NA|TRBV2|few|TRBJ1-5
CASSGEAGSNQPQHF
TGTGCCAGCAGTGGGGAGGCGGGGAGCAATCAGCCCCAGCATTTT
>NA|TRBV4-1|NA|TRBJ2-1
CASSPSSVSASYNEQFF
TGCGCCAGCAGCCCCTCATCCGTTTCCGCCTCCTACAATGAGCAGTTCTTC
>TRBD1|TRBV27|NA|TRBJ2-1
CASSLVPGQGRSSYNEQFF
TGTGCCAGCAGTTTAGTCCCGGGACAGGGAAGATCATCCTACAATGAGCAGTTCTTC
>NA|TRBV30|NA|TRBJ1-4
CAWSVRGKPDEKLFF
TGTGCCTGGAGTGTAAGAGGCAAGCCGGATGAAAAACTGTTTTTT
>TRBD1|TRBV27|NA|TRBJ1-2
CASSPRQGYYGYTF
TGTGCCAGCAGTCCCCGACAGGGGTACTATGGCTACACCTTC
>NA|TRBV4-1|NA|TRBJ1-2
CASSLRDVANYGYTF
TGCGCCAGCAGCCTAAGGGACGTCGCTAACTATGGCTACACCTTC
>TRBD2|TRBV25-1|NA|TRBJ2-5
CASTFSGRAGLETQYF
TGTGCCAGCACCTTTAGCGGGAGGGCCGGTTTAGAGACCCAGTACTTC
>TRBD2|TRBV10-3|NA|TRBJ2-3
CAISETGGPEGTDTQYF
TGTGCCATCAGTGAGACGGGAGGACCTGAGGGCACAGATACGCAGTATTTT
>NA|TRBV11-3|once|TRBJ1-4
CASSFFCQGVSEKLFF
TGTGCCAGCAGTTTCTTTTGTCAGGGAGTTTCGGAAAAACTGTTTTTT
>NA|TRBV7-9|NA|TRBJ1-1
CASALNTEAFF
TGTGCCAGCGCGCTGAACACTGAAGCTTTCTTT
>NA|TRBV6-1|NA|TRBJ1-3
CASSESREGPGNTIYF
TGTGCCAGCAGTGAATCTAGGGAAGGGCCTGGAAACACCATATATTTT
>NA|TRBV19|NA|TRBJ1-1
CASSFSPRNTEAFF
TGTGCCAGTAGTTTTAGTCCGAGGAACACTGAAGCTTTCTTT
>TRBD1|TRBV6-5|NA|TRBJ1-1
CASRGTGGGTEAFF
TGTGCCAGCAGAGGGACAGGGGGAGGGACTGAAGCTTTCTTT
>NA|TRBV5-1|NA|TRBJ1-1
CASSLGTTLNTEAFF
TGCGCCAGCAGCTTGGGAACGACTTTGAACACTGAAGCTTTCTTT
>NA|TRBV12-1|NA|TRBJ2-1
CASSAGTGAPGSSYNEQFF
TGTGCCAGCAGCGCCGGGACAGGGGCCCCCGGGAGCTCCTACAATGAGCAGTTCTTC
>NA|TRBV2|NA|TRBJ2-5
CASLVETQYF
TGTGCCAGCCTCGTAGAGACCCAGTACTTC
>NA|TRBV2|NA|TRBJ2-7
CASSYRVIRDEQYF
TGTGCCAGCAGCTACAGGGTGATTCGGGACGAGCAGTACTTC
>NA|TRBV7-8|NA|TRBJ2-1
CASRLARPAYNEQFF
TGTGCCAGCAGGTTAGCTAGGCCAGCCTACAATGAGCAGTTCTTC
>NA|TRBV5-1|NA|TRBJ2-5
CASSLTGTRQETQYF
TGCGCCAGCAGCCTGACCGGGACCAGACAAGAGACCCAGTACTTC
>TRBD1|TRBV25-1|NA|TRBJ2-7
CASSQNQPGTAYSYEQYF
TGTGCCAGCAGTCAAAACCAGCCGGGGACAGCCTACTCCTACGAGCAGTACTTC
>NA|TRBV18|NA|TRBJ2-3
CASSPPNSGQRTDTQYF
TGTGCCAGCTCACCACCGAACAGCGGGCAGCGCACAGATACGCAGTATTTT
>NA|TRBV7-8|NA|TRBJ1-5
CASSIDRQRVWNSNQPQHF
TGTGCCAGCAGCATTGATCGACAGAGGGTGTGGAATAGCAATCAGCCCCAGCATTTT
>NA|TRBV5-1|NA|TRBJ2-7
CASSLAEFGEQYF
TGCGCCAGCAGCTTGGCCGAGTTTGGGGAGCAGTACTTC
>NA|TRBV11-3|NA|TRBJ2-7
CASSRDPSNEQYF
TGTGCCAGCAGCCGGGACCCTTCCAACGAGCAGTACTTC
>NA|TRBV6-6|NA|TRBJ2-3
CASSYSPLLTDTQYF
TGTGCCAGCAGTTACAGTCCACTACTCACAGATACGCAGTATTTT
>TRBD1|TRBV18|NA|TRBJ1-1
CASSPKGTGNTEAFF
TGTGCCAGCTCACCAAAGGGGACAGGGAACACTGAAGCTTTCTTT
>NA|TRBV3-1/TRBV3-2|NA|TRBJ1-2
CASSQVAGANGYTF
TGTGCCAGCAGCCAAGTTGCAGGTGCCAATGGCTACACCTTC
>TRBD2|TRBV19|NA|TRBJ2-5
CASSISSGSPRAQETQYF
TGTGCCAGTAGTATTTCTAGCGGGTCCCCACGGGCTCAAGAGACCCAGTACTTC
>TRBD1|TRBV5-6|NA|TRBJ1-6
CASRRWTGQHSPLHF
TGTGCCAGCAGACGCTGGACAGGGCAGCATTCACCCCTCCACTTT
>TRBD1|TRBV28|NA|TRBJ1-5
CASTLGDRSNQPQHF
TGTGCCAGCACCCTTGGGGACAGGAGCAATCAGCCCCAGCATTTT
>NA|TRBV5-5|NA|TRBJ2-1
CASSRAEPVRNEQFF
TGTGCCAGCAGTCGAGCGGAGCCGGTCAGGAATGAGCAGTTCTTC
>TRBD1|TRBV10-1|few|TRBJ1-5
CASSESSDRGRTDSNQPQHF
TGCGCCAGCAGTGAGTCGTCGGACAGGGGGCGAACCGATAGCAATCAGCCCCAGCATTTT
>NA|TRBV11-2|NA|TRBJ1-1
CASSPRTNTEAFF
TGTGCCAGCAGCCCTCGGACAAACACTGAAGCTTTCTTT
>NA|TRBV28|NA|TRBJ1-2
CASSLWGQGGNYGYTF
TGTGCCAGCAGTTTATGGGGGCAGGGAGGAAACTATGGCTACACCTTC
>TRBD1|TRBV2|NA|TRBJ2-7
CASSGDRGIYEQYF
TGTGCCAGCAGTGGAGACAGGGGAATTTACGAGCAGTACTTC
>NA|TRBV19|many|TRBJ2-2
CASTEGRTASNTGELFF
TGTGCCAGTACCGAAGGGAGGACAGCATCAAACACCGGGGAGCTGTTTTTT
>TRBD1|TRBV5-6|once|TRBJ2-7
CASSFLGTGGYEQYF
TGTGCCAGCAGCTTTCTCGGGACAGGGGGCTACGAGCAGTACTTC
>NA|TRBV24-1|NA|TRBJ2-3
CATSDPVRGTDTQYF
TGTGCCACCAGTGACCCGGTTAGGGGCACAGATACGCAGTATTTT
>NA|TRBV19|NA|TRBJ2-5
CASSAKETQYF
TGTGCCAGTAGTGCCAAAGAGACCCAGTACTTC
>TRBD1|TRBV5-1|few|TRBJ1-4
CASSLAGTGDTEKLFF
TGCGCCAGCAGCTTGGCCGGGACAGGCGATACGGAAAAACTGTTTTTT
>TRBD1|TRBV5-1|NA|TRBJ2-1
CASSPYRGQYNEQFF
TGCGCCAGCAGCCCCTACAGGGGGCAATACAATGAGCAGTTCTTC
>TRBD1|TRBV30|few|TRBJ1-5
CAWSVDRGPFSNQPQHF
TGTGCCTGGAGTGTGGACAGGGGCCCTTTCAGCAATCAGCCCCAGCATTTT
>NA|TRBV27|NA|TRBJ1-1
CASSLTGGPEAFF
TGTGCCAGCAGTTTAACAGGAGGGCCTGAAGCTTTCTTT
>TRBD1|TRBV25-1|NA|TRBJ2-5
CASSGQGSKETQYF
TGTGCCAGCAGTGGACAGGGGTCCAAAGAGACCCAGTACTTC
>TRBD2|TRBV18|NA|TRBJ2-5
CASSPLAGVRQETQYF
TGTGCCAGCTCACCACTAGCGGGAGTGCGTCAAGAGACCCAGTACTTC
>NA|TRBV6-6|NA|TRBJ2-7
CASSYVGRDYEQYF
TGTGCCAGCAGTTACGTCGGGAGAGACTACGAGCAGTACTTC
>NA|TRBV4-2|NA|TRBJ2-5
CASSQGLEEETQYF
TGTGCCAGCAGCCAAGGATTGGAGGAAGAGACCCAGTACTTC
>NA|TRBV2|NA|TRBJ2-1
CASTQTVGNEQFF
TGTGCCAGCACCCAGACCGTTGGCAATGAGCAGTTCTTC
>TRBD1|TRBV25-1|few|TRBJ2-7
CATGKGQVTEQYF
TGTGCCACCGGAAAGGGACAGGTCACCGAGCAGTACTTC
>NA|TRBV11-2|NA|TRBJ2-3
CASSFFGRETDTQYF
TGTGCCAGCAGCTTTTTTGGCAGAGAGACAGATACGCAGTATTTT
>NA|TRBV2|once|TRBJ2-5
CASSGDEETQYF
TGTGCCAGCAGTGGGGACGAGGAGACCCAGTACTTC
>NA|TRBV11-3|NA|TRBJ1-1
CASSLGVAGTEAFF
TGTGCCAGCAGCTTAGGGGTGGCGGGCACTGAAGCTTTCTTT
>TRBD2|TRBV9|NA|TRBJ2-1
CASSVAGLAGPNPYNEQFF
TGTGCCAGCAGCGTTGCGGGACTAGCGGGGCCCAATCCCTACAATGAGCAGTTCTTC
>NA|TRBV5-1|NA|TRBJ2-7
CASSLDGAFSRYF
TGCGCCAGCAGCTTGGACGGGGCTTTTTCGCGGTACTTC
>TRBD2|TRBV25-1|once|TRBJ2-1
CASSGRLAVYNEQFF
TGTGCCAGCAGTGGTAGGCTAGCGGTTTACAATGAGCAGTTCTTC